Listed below are T cell receptor beta chains from one sample, sequenced in a study of blood T cell repertoires in COVID-19. This table comes from immunoSEQ multiplex PCR, and its TCRdb copy is limited to in-frame clones, with some not included. The sample contains almost 300,000 clones, about 90% of which appear only once. Sequencing was carried out using peripheral blood. The receptors derive from a woman aged 25 to 39 with COVID-19, enrolled during active disease. Both conserved end residues are part of each CDR3. The order of the fields is V gene, D gene, J gene, clone size, CDR3 protein, CDR3 DNA. A D gene is named only where the DNA matches it firmly. Clone sizes are given selectively: once, few, many, or a class where the clone is expanded.

V: TRBV6-5; D: TRBD1; J: TRBJ1-1; size: few; CDR3: CASRGQVNVGAEAFF; DNA: TGTGCCAGCAGGGGACAGGTGAACGTTGGGGCTGAAGCTTTCTTT
V: TRBV4-1; D: .; J: TRBJ1-3; size: .; CDR3: CASSQDGGLRNTIYF; DNA: TGCGCCAGCAGCCAAGACGGGGGATTAAGGAACACCATATATTTT
V: TRBV7-9; D: .; J: TRBJ1-2; size: .; CDR3: CASSLVPSNYGYTF; DNA: TGTGCCAGCAGCTTAGTACCCAGTAACTATGGCTACACCTTC
V: TRBV6-2/TRBV6-3; D: .; J: TRBJ1-2; size: .; CDR3: CASSYPRRAPYGYTF; DNA: TGTGCCAGCAGTTACCCCCGCAGGGCCCCCTATGGCTACACCTTC
V: TRBV27; D: .; J: TRBJ1-5; size: .; CDR3: CASSYQGSNQPQHF; DNA: TGTGCCAGCAGTTACCAGGGCAGCAATCAGCCCCAGCATTTT
V: TRBV6-5; D: TRBD1; J: TRBJ1-1; size: .; CDR3: CASKTGLENTEAFF; DNA: TGTGCCAGCAAGACAGGGTTGGAGAACACTGAAGCTTTCTTT
V: TRBV19; D: TRBD1; J: TRBJ1-1; size: .; CDR3: CASTQQGGSTEAFF; DNA: TGTGCCAGTACCCAACAGGGGGGATCCACTGAAGCTTTCTTT
V: TRBV7-9; D: TRBD1; J: TRBJ2-4; size: .; CDR3: CASSYEGQGNIQYF; DNA: TGTGCCAGCAGCTATGAAGGACAGGGGAACATTCAGTACTTC
V: TRBV5-1; D: TRBD2; J: TRBJ2-1; size: .; CDR3: CASSLEAGGLNEQFF; DNA: TGCGCCAGCAGCTTGGAAGCGGGGGGCCTCAATGAGCAGTTCTTC
V: TRBV28; D: TRBD1; J: TRBJ2-4; size: .; CDR3: CASSSVSGQGWGNIQYF; DNA: TGTGCCAGCAGTTCGGTATCCGGACAGGGTTGGGGGAACATTCAGTACTTC
V: TRBV3-1/TRBV3-2; D: TRBD1; J: TRBJ1-1; size: .; CDR3: CASRPDRGRAEAFF; DNA: TGTGCCAGCAGGCCGGACAGGGGACGGGCTGAAGCTTTCTTT
V: TRBV6-1; D: .; J: TRBJ2-1; size: .; CDR3: CASSDRLEPYNEQFF; DNA: TGTGCCAGCAGTGATCGACTAGAACCCTACAATGAGCAGTTCTTC
V: TRBV6-1; D: .; J: TRBJ1-1; size: .; CDR3: CASSERRDTEAFF; DNA: TGTGCCAGCAGTGAAAGGAGGGACACTGAAGCTTTCTTT
V: TRBV6-2/TRBV6-3; D: .; J: TRBJ1-6; size: .; CDR3: CASSYQYSTNSPLHF; DNA: TGTGCCAGCAGTTACCAATACAGCACTAATTCACCCCTCCACTTT
V: TRBV7-9; D: .; J: TRBJ1-2; size: .; CDR3: CASSLDRGLIGYTF; DNA: TGTGCCAGCAGCTTAGATCGGGGGTTGATCGGCTACACCTTC
V: TRBV19; D: .; J: TRBJ2-7; size: .; CDR3: CATRGDPYSYEQYF; DNA: TGTGCCACTCGGGGAGACCCTTACTCCTACGAGCAGTACTTC
V: TRBV10-1; D: .; J: TRBJ2-1; size: .; CDR3: CASSTPGRGTNEQFF; DNA: TGCGCCAGCAGTACCCCGGGCAGGGGAACTAATGAGCAGTTCTTC
V: TRBV3-1/TRBV3-2; D: TRBD1; J: TRBJ2-2; size: .; CDR3: CASSRGTGGGNTGELFF; DNA: TGTGCCAGCAGCCGAGGGACAGGGGGCGGGAACACCGGGGAGCTGTTTTTT
V: TRBV4-1; D: TRBD1; J: TRBJ2-5; size: .; CDR3: CASSQNDRAWSQETQYF; DNA: TGCGCCAGCAGCCAGAACGACAGGGCTTGGAGCCAAGAGACCCAGTACTTC
V: TRBV10-1; D: TRBD1; J: TRBJ1-2; size: .; CDR3: CASRTGKDYGYTF; DNA: TGCGCCTCCAGGACAGGGAAGGACTATGGCTACACCTTC
V: TRBV7-9; D: .; J: TRBJ2-7; size: .; CDR3: CASSLPSRDTTNYEQYF; DNA: TGTGCCAGCAGCTTACCCTCGCGAGATACTACAAACTACGAGCAGTACTTC
V: TRBV18; D: .; J: TRBJ1-2; size: .; CDR3: CASSHAEHYGYTF; DNA: TGTGCCAGCTCACACGCGGAGCACTATGGCTACACCTTC
V: TRBV28; D: .; J: TRBJ1-3; size: .; CDR3: CASSFPDSSGNTIYF; DNA: TGTGCCAGCAGTTTCCCTGACAGCTCTGGAAACACCATATATTTT
V: TRBV7-9; D: TRBD1; J: TRBJ1-1; size: .; CDR3: CASSTGQGSTEAFF; DNA: TGTGCCAGCAGCACGGGACAGGGGTCCACTGAAGCTTTCTTT
V: TRBV4-2; D: TRBD1; J: TRBJ1-4; size: .; CDR3: CASSQPSPGTESEKLFF; DNA: TGTGCCAGCAGCCAACCCTCACCCGGGACAGAGAGTGAAAAACTGTTTTTT
V: TRBV6-5; D: TRBD2; J: TRBJ2-7; size: .; CDR3: CASSPQGGTYEQYF; DNA: TGTGCCAGCAGTCCCCAGGGAGGGACCTACGAGCAGTACTTC
V: TRBV5-1; D: .; J: TRBJ2-3; size: .; CDR3: CASTQSTSQSDTQYF; DNA: TGCGCCAGCACTCAATCCACCTCACAAAGTGATACGCAGTATTTT
V: TRBV27; D: .; J: TRBJ1-6; size: .; CDR3: CASSSPGGFSPLHF; DNA: TGTGCCAGCAGTTCCCCGGGGGGATTTTCACCCCTCCACTTT
V: TRBV27; D: TRBD1; J: TRBJ1-2; size: .; CDR3: CASSFDRTGGEYTF; DNA: TGTGCCAGCAGTTTTGACCGGACAGGAGGGGAATACACCTTC
V: TRBV5-1; D: TRBD2; J: TRBJ2-7; size: .; CDR3: CASRREGNYEQYF; DNA: TGCGCCAGCAGGAGGGAGGGAAACTACGAGCAGTACTTC
V: TRBV4-1; D: TRBD1; J: TRBJ1-6; size: few; CDR3: CASSTRQGAGVYNSPLHF; DNA: TGCGCCAGCAGCACCCGACAGGGGGCAGGAGTCTATAATTCACCCCTCCACTTT
V: TRBV2; D: .; J: TRBJ1-4; size: .; CDR3: CASTIGTPGLFF; DNA: TGTGCCAGCACCATAGGGACACCTGGACTGTTTTTT
V: TRBV10-3; D: TRBD1; J: TRBJ1-1; size: .; CDR3: CATLDRAGTEAFF; DNA: TGTGCCACCCTAGACAGGGCGGGAACTGAAGCTTTCTTT
V: TRBV5-1; D: TRBD1; J: TRBJ2-7; size: once; CDR3: CASSWGGQGPYEQYF; DNA: TGCGCCAGCAGCTGGGGGGGACAGGGTCCCTACGAGCAGTACTTC
V: TRBV4-1; D: .; J: TRBJ2-7; size: .; CDR3: CASSPRQGSIEQYF; DNA: TGCGCCAGCAGCCCCAGGCAGGGATCTATCGAGCAGTACTTC
V: TRBV6-2/TRBV6-3; D: .; J: TRBJ1-4; size: .; CDR3: CASSYGGAEEKLFF; DNA: TGTGCCAGCAGTTACGGTGGGGCTGAGGAAAAACTGTTTTTT
V: TRBV7-9; D: .; J: TRBJ1-3; size: .; CDR3: CASIPGGGNTIYF; DNA: TGTGCCAGCATCCCGGGGGGGGGAAACACCATATATTTT
V: TRBV5-1; D: .; J: TRBJ1-6; size: once; CDR3: CASSLAILSDRNNSPLHF; DNA: TGCGCCAGCAGCTTGGCCATACTATCCGACAGGAATAATTCACCCCTCCACTTT
V: TRBV6-5; D: .; J: TRBJ1-2; size: .; CDR3: CASRQTPPNNYGYTF; DNA: TGTGCCAGCAGGCAGACTCCCCCAAACAACTATGGCTACACCTTC
V: TRBV20-1; D: .; J: TRBJ2-2; size: .; CDR3: CSASPPTGELFF; DNA: TGCAGTGCTAGTCCCCCTACCGGGGAGCTGTTTTTT
V: TRBV14; D: .; J: TRBJ2-5; size: .; CDR3: CASSQDRVIETQYF; DNA: TGTGCCAGCAGCCAAGACAGGGTTATAGAGACCCAGTACTTC
V: TRBV6-5; D: .; J: TRBJ1-1; size: .; CDR3: CASSYDHGGDTEAFF; DNA: TGTGCCAGCAGTTACGATCACGGGGGAGACACTGAAGCTTTCTTT
V: TRBV5-1; D: .; J: TRBJ2-3; size: .; CDR3: CASSRDSTDTQYF; DNA: TGCGCCAGCAGCCGAGATAGCACAGATACGCAGTATTTT
V: TRBV7-9; D: TRBD2; J: TRBJ2-1; size: .; CDR3: CASSTLQASGGYNEQFF; DNA: TGTGCCAGCAGCACCCTCCAGGCTAGCGGGGGGTACAATGAGCAGTTCTTC
V: TRBV5-4; D: .; J: TRBJ2-2; size: .; CDR3: CASSLAGNTGELFF; DNA: TGTGCCAGCAGCTTAGCGGGGAACACCGGGGAGCTGTTTTTT
V: TRBV5-1; D: .; J: TRBJ2-7; size: .; CDR3: CASSLNPSSDIYEQYF; DNA: TGCGCCAGCAGCCTCAACCCTTCTTCCGACATTTACGAGCAGTACTTC
V: TRBV18; D: TRBD1; J: TRBJ1-2; size: .; CDR3: CASSHDRDYGYTF; DNA: TGTGCCAGCTCACATGACAGGGACTATGGCTACACCTTC
V: TRBV10-3; D: .; J: TRBJ1-2; size: .; CDR3: CAISGNYGYTF; DNA: TGTGCCATCTCCGGGAATTATGGCTACACCTTC
V: TRBV27; D: .; J: TRBJ1-3; size: .; CDR3: CASSNSGYSGNTIYF; DNA: TGTGCCAGCAGCAACAGCGGCTACTCTGGAAACACCATATATTTT
V: TRBV4-2; D: TRBD2; J: TRBJ2-3; size: .; CDR3: CASTRGRGADTQYF; DNA: TGTGCCAGCACCCGTGGGAGGGGTGCAGATACGCAGTATTTT
V: TRBV5-1; D: .; J: TRBJ2-2; size: .; CDR3: CASSLGGLLGTGELFF; DNA: TGCGCCAGCAGCTTGGGCGGACTTTTGGGCACCGGGGAGCTGTTTTTT
V: TRBV2; D: TRBD1; J: TRBJ1-1; size: .; CDR3: CASSRQGVFTEAFF; DNA: TGTGCCAGCAGTCGACAGGGGGTTTTTACTGAAGCTTTCTTT
V: TRBV25-1; D: .; J: TRBJ2-1; size: .; CDR3: CASSSGLRGNEQFF; DNA: TGTGCCAGCAGTAGTGGCCTAAGAGGCAATGAGCAGTTCTTC
V: TRBV5-1; D: TRBD1; J: TRBJ1-1; size: .; CDR3: CASSLEFGQARTEAFF; DNA: TGCGCCAGCAGCTTGGAATTTGGACAGGCGAGGACTGAAGCTTTCTTT
V: TRBV28; D: TRBD1; J: TRBJ1-4; size: .; CDR3: CASSPRTGLREKLFF; DNA: TGTGCCAGCAGCCCCAGGACAGGGCTTCGTGAAAAACTGTTTTTT
V: TRBV6-5; D: TRBD1; J: TRBJ2-1; size: once; CDR3: CASSSDRGARNEQFF; DNA: TGTGCCAGCAGTTCCGACAGGGGGGCGAGGAATGAGCAGTTCTTC
V: TRBV4-2; D: .; J: TRBJ2-2; size: .; CDR3: CASSQPPTVSNTGELFF; DNA: TGTGCCAGCAGCCAACCCCCCACGGTTTCGAACACCGGGGAGCTGTTTTTT
V: TRBV2; D: .; J: TRBJ1-3; size: .; CDR3: CASIEWREGPSGNTIYF; DNA: TGTGCCAGCATCGAATGGCGGGAGGGGCCCTCTGGAAACACCATATATTTT